Listed here is a single T cell receptor (beta chain). The record originates from a study of T cells in Graves' hyperthyroidism and ophthalmopathy. This CDR3 has 18 residues. V was clipped by 6 bases and J by 0 bases; unmatched bases: 9. In germline, CDR1 is SGHAT, CDR2 FQDESV (reference sequence). Amplification of TCR beta CDR3 regions used RNA as the template. HTBI primers were the set used in a first-round RT-PCR of the TCR CDR3. TCRdb ran MiXCR on the multiplex PCR reads and lists one entry per CDR3 protein. The table lists some 550,000 distinct CDR3 sequences, less than 25% of them singletons, with approximately 26% in the top ten.

Material for sequencing was blood. This clonotype originated in a man younger than 35 with Graves' hyperthyroidism. The gene calls are TRBV11-1 and TRBJ2-2; 11 bases agree with TRBD1. This chain's CDR3 is CASRLGQGALSNTGELFF. The CDR3 DNA reads as TGTGCCAGCAGACTTGGACAGGGGGCCCTTTCGAACACCGGGGAGCTGTTTTTT. Filled out from reference TRBV11-1 and TRBJ2-2, the complete variable domain reads EAEVAQSPRYKITEKSQAVAFWCDPISGHATLYWYRQILGQGPELLVQFQDESVVDDSQLPKDRFSAERLKGVDSTLKIQPAELGDSAMYLCASRLGQGALSNTGELFFGEGSRLTVL.